This T cell receptor beta chain was profiled in a study of blood T cell repertoires in COVID-19. Study details: Collection of acute and convalescent COVID-19 samples took place in the United States, Italy and Spain. Sources were T cells, B-cell-depleted T cells, or PBMCs; the material itself was cDNA or gDNA.

The V gene's germline CDR1 is SGHRS and CDR2 YFSETQ. The CDR3 totals 18 residues. V lost 4 bases, J lost 4 bases, and 10 bases stayed unmatched. This clone was detected only once. Original analysis: Researchers report that nucleated cell counts were estimated from reference gene primer amplification. Libraries were prepared by immunoSEQ multiplex PCR; TCRdb keeps only in-frame clonotypes and omits some of them. That table is the source of V, J and clone size, and D and trimming were worked out from the DNA. The table has about 97,000 clones, 85% to 90% seen once. This receptor was obtained from a man in his fifties or sixties with active or convalescent COVID-19. The specimen sequenced was peripheral blood. This chain joins TRBV5-1 and TRBJ2-2; TRBD2 matches at 13 bases. The CDR3 loop reads CASSITTSGGFSTGELFF. In DNA, the CDR3 is TGCGCCAGCAGCATTACGACTAGCGGGGGGTTTAGCACCGGGGAGCTGTTTTTT. Looking up the rest from reference TRBV5-1 and TRBJ2-2 gives the full variable domain: KAGVTQTPRYLIKTRGQQVTLSCSPISGHRSVSWYQQTPGQGLQFLFEYFSETQRNKGNFPGRFSGRQFSNSRSEMNVSTLELGDSALYLCASSITTSGGFSTGELFFGEGSRLTVL.